This TCR beta chain originates from a study of cytomegalovirus exposure and HLA in healthy donors listed by TCRdb under 2017. The study in broad terms: An earlier analysis of some 550 of the donors reported approximately 300 Gb of sequence data and some 100 million unique TCR beta sequences from 150 million to 200 million T cells. About 310 gigabases of sequencing data and approximately 80 million unique TCR sequences were included in an early release covering several hundred HLA-typed donors. Among the approximately 420 genotyped donors, under 90% belonged to the genetic ancestry cluster associated with self-reported Caucasian donors. The aim of the study was to test whether cataloging public T cell receptors could identify signatures of past pathogen exposure. The study used immunosequencing to profile the T cell repertoires of approximately 690 subjects and linked those repertoires to cytomegalovirus serostatus. In addition to the first cohort of approximately 650 subjects, a separate validation cohort of over 90 different subjects was used. High-throughput TCR immunosequencing, statistical association of individual TCRs with disease status, and machine learning were combined to predict cytomegalovirus infection status. In a later analysis, previously published TCR beta repertoires from 600 to 850 donors were re-analyzed and high-resolution HLA genotyping was added so that TCR occurrence patterns could be studied. In the later analysis, no new phenotypic data were used to find candidate immune exposures; instead, reliance was placed on TCR beta sequences and their occurrence across donors. An earlier analysis of 500 to 750 of the donors applied high-throughput TCR beta sequencing to assess whether each TCR beta V gene segment acted as functional or pseudogenic. Alongside the repertoire data, information on donor age, sex, ethnicity and CMV serostatus was compiled. Genome-wide SNP genotypes for about three fifths of the roughly 700 donors were used in a later genetic analysis, which treated that subset as a discovery cohort. Every discovery cohort repertoire had been produced on one sequencing platform. HLA typing included class I and class II loci at four-digit resolution. Typing coverage differed by locus: A, B, C, DRB1 and DQB1 were typed in roughly 620-630 donors, DQA1 in around 500, DPA1 in some 600, and DPB1 in 400 to 480. Because of strong linkage in the cohort, roughly five DR-DQ haplotypes were treated as single units for association and clustering. On average, roughly 200,000 unique TCR beta nucleotide sequences were sequenced per donor among more than 350 genotyped donors of the cohort, with 15% to 20% of those sequences being non-productive. Broad study findings and their caveats: In a later genetic analysis, fewer N-insertions in productive TCRs were reported among donors in an Asian-associated ancestry cluster than the approximately 710-donor mean. Most CMV-associated TCR beta chains appeared to be HLA-restricted in a later analysis, and the HLA associations seemed to be driven largely by CMV exposure. A total of fewer than 200 TCR beta chains were listed by the study as associated with cytomegalovirus. Sequencing depth was assumed to be roughly uniform across donors in the presence/absence analyses, though that assumption may not hold. Some IMGT-functional V segments, including TRBV6-2 and TRBV6-3, could not be told apart with the 87-base-pair reads, so those segments were excluded. Only TCR beta chains were sequenced in this cohort, and the absence of alpha or paired-chain data limited detectable features. CMV serostatus was the only immune exposure information available for the cohort. HLA typing was unavailable for some donors at each locus, so association tests used only the typed subset. In vitro tests confirmed that a few of the cytomegalovirus-associated TCR beta chains recognize cytomegalovirus antigens. Roughly 17 rarely observed V segments, including chromosome 9 orphons, were excluded from the earlier analysis of almost 600 of the donors because counts were too low. A later analysis associated 15,000 to 20,000 TCR beta sequences with specific HLA alleles at a false discovery rate of 0.05. A further reported finding was that TCR beta sequences accurately predicted the HLA-A and HLA-B alleles for most subjects in the first cohort. The classifier was reported to diagnose cytomegalovirus status with high specificity and sensitivity in both the original cohort and the validation cohort. Linkage disequilibrium might explain the correlated functional status among segregating V segments, but an unknown experimental factor could not be ruled out. In an earlier analysis of about 600 of the donors, most TCR beta V segments appeared in productive rearrangements about 87% or about 30% of the time, broadly matching IMGT annotations. The authors suggested that the approach could potentially be generalized to other disease states and immunological phenotypes. Strong co-occurrence of HLA alleles, especially DR and DQ, made assigning TCR associations to individual alleles difficult. In a later analysis, TCR association rates were found to vary across HLA loci, with the most associated TCRs seen for DRB1 alleles and the fewest for HLA-C alleles. A later analysis reported that several top co-occurrence clusters appeared linked to parvovirus B19, influenza, CMV and Epstein-Barr virus. V-gene and J-gene trimming of TCR beta chains was associated with a missense DCLRE1C variant in a later genetic analysis, and the association was replicated in an independent cohort. A later analysis found that HLA-associated TCR beta chains were more clonally expanded and had lower generation probabilities than equally common non-associated chains. A group of highly shared sequence variants was considered likely to be a technical artifact of the sequencing pipeline. Most TCR sequences were observed very rarely across donors, whereas some public TCRs were present in many individuals.

The cohort consisted of 600 or so healthy bone marrow donors. Cohort members were all nominally healthy when sampled, although unrecorded immune exposures were likely present. The donor tested CMV seronegative, placing the donor among the 350 to 400 seronegative members of the cohort. A peripheral blood sample was collected from each donor, and TCR beta sequencing was performed on peripheral blood mononuclear cells. Genomic DNA extraction from the blood cell samples was performed with the Qiagen DNeasy Blood Extraction Kit. Libraries were built with the immunoSEQ multiplex PCR assay. For the multiplex PCR, a mixture combining 60 forward primers for TCR Vbeta segments and 13 reverse primers for TCR Jbeta segments was used. Amplification of the CDR3 region of rearranged TCR beta genes was performed with a multiplex PCR assay on genomic DNA. Amplified TCR beta libraries were sequenced as 87-base-pair reads on the Illumina HiSeq System. In the paper's pipeline: In a later analysis, 80 million or so unique TCR beta chains were counted across the 500 to 700 repertoires, and roughly 11 million of these chains were shared by at least two donors. A nearest-neighbor algorithm error-corrected the raw reads and collapsed the reads into unique sequences, merging closely related sequences to remove PCR and sequencing errors. V, D and J gene segments were assigned by aligning CDR3 sequences to IMGT reference sequences. For a sequence to be retained, a match of at least six nucleotides was required to both a V gene segment and a J gene segment. A rearrangement counted as productive if the CDR3 had no stop codons and remained in frame with V and J, and every other rearrangement counted as non-productive. Following IMGT convention, CDR3 was defined as the stretch from the second conserved V-encoded cysteine up to the conserved J-encoded phenylalanine. Sequences without an unambiguous match to a single V gene segment were excluded from the earlier analysis of about 630 of the donors. An earlier analysis of 587 of the donors classified V segments as functional when productive rearrangements were above 56.7% and as segregating when the standard deviation between donors was above 5%. A statistical classification framework was developed to diagnose cytomegalovirus status using the catalog of TCR beta chain sequences. In a later analysis, V and J genes were assigned by comparing TCR nucleotide sequences against IMGT/GENE-DB human TR gene sequences. Using the TCRdist pipeline, a later analysis assigned CDR3 sequences along with most-parsimonious VDJ recombination scenarios. In a later analysis, each TCR beta chain was defined by its CDR3 amino acid sequence together with its V-gene family, and reads without a unique V-gene family were excluded. As a way to deal with suspected cross-contamination and a sequencing artifact, a later analysis dropped roughly 600 nucleotide sequences that were highly shared and had low generation probability. In a later analysis, a clonal expansion index was calculated for each public chain from normalized within-repertoire ranks of inferred template counts. Generation probabilities in a later analysis came from a VDJ recombination model fitted to out-of-frame rearrangements, and those results were checked against IGoR. A later analysis scored TCR-TCR, TCR-HLA and TCR-CMV co-occurrence with hypergeometric tests, applying a repertoire-size bias correction to TCR pairs. A later analysis estimated false discovery rates by permuting HLA or CMV assignments 20 times. In a later analysis, co-occurring TCRs were grouped with DBSCAN, and TCRdist sequence similarity was added when clustering was performed within HLA-allele-positive subsets. Repertoires with fewer than 30,000 or more than 120,000 public chains were left out of co-occurrence clustering, as were several repertoires with anomalous nucleotide sharing. TCRdb holds this immuneACCESS table with in-frame rearrangements only. Some clones are missing; in checked studies, unresolved V genes explain under half, and the rest has no known cause. The V and J calls and clone size come from that table; D and trimming were worked out from the DNA. Within this sample are over 130,000 clones, with approximately 70% of them counted one time only. The top ten hold 1.6% of the sample.

For CDR1 and CDR2, the germline V gene lists MNHNS and SASEGT. Between the V and J ends, shortened by 1 base and 0 bases respectively, the junction contains 10 bases. From its cysteine to its phenylalanine, the CDR3 spans 16 amino acids. Here the CDR3 DNA is all that survives: 48 bases in frame from base 1. Details on this clone: Its specific antigen is unknown. Base-call qualities are not available, and no considerably larger clone is one nucleotide away.

Recombination joined TRBV6-1 with TRBJ2-1; a tentative D match to TRBD2 spans 6 bases. The receptor was isolated from a woman aged 25 to 39 in good health and CMV-seronegative. Sequencing input: PBMCs. The CDR3 region: CASSEVWGLSYNEQFF. In nucleotides, the sequence is TGTGCCAGCAGTGAAGTGTGGGGACTCTCCTACAATGAGCAGTTCTTC.